This T cell receptor beta chain was identified during a study of shared clonotypes between healthy human individuals (dated by TCRdb to about 2020). Regarding the complete study: The cohort comprised a couple of women and three men aged 18 to 49 years. Per donor, leukapheresis produced somewhere between about 0.94 and 10 billion PBMCs. To increase sequencing depth and limit assay-specific biases, different laboratories used diverse techniques to prepare libraries and sequence TCR repertoires. Blood TCR repertoires of several healthy adults were deeply sequenced to estimate repertoire size and the extent of clonotype sharing between individuals. For each donor, three plates each were used for CD4 naive and CD4 memory, two plates were used for CD8 naive, and one plate was used for CD8 memory.

Remarks on this clone: Its antigen is currently not known. One base away there is no much larger clone; base qualities are not given.

Using the deep immunoSEQ assay, TCR CDR3 regions were amplified from genomic DNA by multiplex PCR. For each cell subset, the extracted genomic DNA was distributed evenly across all wells of several immunoSEQ 96-well plates, and each plate served as one replicate. For sorted subsets, roughly 200 ng of genomic DNA, equivalent to roughly 30,000 T cell genomes, went into each replicate PCR. Purified libraries were measured with a Qubit 3.0 fluorometer, size-checked on a Bioanalyzer 2100, and measured again with the KAPA Library Quantification kit. A separate single-read 150-cycle Illumina NextSeq 550 flow cell was used to sequence each immunoSEQ 96-well plate. Under the source paper's analysis protocol: The immunoSEQ output contained only junctional sequences without quality scores, so filtering could not match that applied to full-length reads. Sequences were annotated with PyIR, a Python wrapper for IgBLAST v1.9, using IMGT germline references to assign V/J genes and CDR3. Reads were removed for weak V/J assignments (E-value above 1e-6), missing CDR3, stop codons, out-of-frame junctions, or ambiguous translated residues. V3J clonotypes were defined as sequences sharing an identical inferred V gene, J gene, and CDR3 amino acid sequence. The percentage overlap between two repertoires was calculated by dividing the number of shared unique clonotypes by the size of the smaller repertoire. Three approaches were used to assess repertoire richness: RTK rarefaction, the Chao1 estimator, and Recon v2.1 estimates of unobserved clonotypes. For all TCRbeta clonotypes obtained by the gDNA method from a handful of donors, generation probabilities were computed with OLGA. What TCRdb holds here is the immuneACCESS table cut down to in-frame rearrangements. Part of the clones is not present; checked against another copy, under half of the missing clones reflect an unresolved V gene, and the others are unexplained. The V and J calls and clone size were taken over from that table, and D and trimming were inferred from the DNA. This sample comprises some 600,000 clones, approximately 96% of them detected only once. Of the sample, about 0.12% is held by the ten largest clones.

The CDR3 has 16 amino acids, counting the end cysteine and phenylalanine. CDR3 DNA is the only sequence kept; it has 48 bases, read in frame from the first base. For CDR1 and CDR2, the germline V gene lists SGHDN and FVKESK. V has 5 bases trimmed and J has 6 bases trimmed; junction bases matching no gene number 14. CD8 naive samples were CD45RO-negative cells positively selected for CCR7, giving a CD45RA+CCR7+ population that excluded TemRA cells. Healthy HIV-negative adults with no recently reported acute infections or vaccinations were included as donors. Every donor was a Caucasian adult living in Nashville, Tennessee, USA. Blood was collected by leukapheresis, and PBMCs were isolated by Ficoll-Histopaque density gradient centrifugation and then cryopreserved in liquid nitrogen vapor phase. Analytical flow cytometry was used to check the purity and quantity of each magnetically sorted T cell population. From each sorted fraction, genomic DNA was isolated and quantified by UV absorbance on a Nanodrop 2000c.

Study-level results and caveats: Larger estimated clonotype richness was generally found for naive subsets than for memory subsets. Sampling was restricted to blood, and TCR repertoires in tissue are likely to differ from TCR repertoires in blood. Incomplete sequencing was indicated by rarefaction of sorted-subset datasets, despite the large sequencing depth. Sharing across several donors was observed for roughly 5% of naive CD4, less than 4% of naive CD8, roughly 2.3% of memory CD4, and less than 0.45% of memory CD8 clonotypes. Because the study included only a small number of donors, the genetic and exposure-history diversity represented was limited. Compared with non-shared clonotypes, clonotypes shared by all four sorted-subset donors had higher generation probabilities. Pairwise subsampling indicated that sequencing depth was expected to affect the degree of clonotype sharing among donors.

Sequences were obtained from naive CD8+ T cells sorted from blood. Explained via the paper, the cell subset or site label denotes: CD45RA+CCR7+. In this chain, TRBV14 is recombined with TRBJ2-3; TRBD2 agrees with 7 junctional bases. The receptor comes from a woman aged 30 to 39 in good health. The DNA sequence reads TGTGCCAGCAGCGTCTTCCTAGCGGCAGAGGTCGATACGCAGTATTTT. Translated, it gives CASSVFLAAEVDTQYF.